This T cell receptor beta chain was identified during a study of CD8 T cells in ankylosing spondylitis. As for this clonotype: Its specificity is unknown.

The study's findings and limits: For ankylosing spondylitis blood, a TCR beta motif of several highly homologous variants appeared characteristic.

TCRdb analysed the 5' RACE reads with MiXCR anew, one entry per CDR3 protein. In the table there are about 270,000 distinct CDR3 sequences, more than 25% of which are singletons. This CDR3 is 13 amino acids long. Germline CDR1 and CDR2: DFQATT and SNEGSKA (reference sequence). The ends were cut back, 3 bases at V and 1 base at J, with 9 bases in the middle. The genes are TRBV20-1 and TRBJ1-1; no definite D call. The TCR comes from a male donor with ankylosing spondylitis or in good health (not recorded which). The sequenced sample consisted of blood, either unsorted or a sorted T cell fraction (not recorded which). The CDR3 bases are TGCAGTGCTAGCCCCGACGAGAACACTGAAGCTTTCTTT. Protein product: CSASPDENTEAFF.